Each of the 18 T cell receptor beta chains below was sequenced from the same sample in a study of blood T cells in healthy people across ages. A sample-barcoded 5' primer and a J-beta primer mix were used in a second PCR of about 7 to 12 cycles. TCRdb analysed the 5' RACE reads with MiXCR anew, one entry per CDR3 protein. The profile shows approximately 810,000 distinct CDR3 sequences, under 30% of them singletons. Source material: blood. The receptors come from a woman at least 80 years old in good health.

Comment on this clonotype: This may be a read error: a much more frequent sequence differs by one nucleotide. This sequence joins TRBV12-3 or TRBV12-4 and TRBJ2-5, with 13 bases matching TRBD2. CDR3 length equals 14 residues. V shed 6 bases, J shed 5 bases, and the junction held 3 bases outside the gene matches. CDR3 residues: CASRTGLAGETQYF. CDR3 coding DNA: TGTGCCAGCAGGACGGGACTAGCGGGGGAGACCCAGTACTTC.

A remark on this clonotype: A much larger clonotype is one base distant, so this may be a read error. The chain uses TRBV20-1 and TRBJ1-2; no clear D gene. This CDR3 spans 13 amino acids. Germline V gene lookup returns CDR1 DFQATT and CDR2 SNEGSKA (reference sequence). In nucleotides, the CDR3 is TGCGGTGTCCACAAAACCGCTAACTATGGCTACACCTTC. Its translation: CGVHKTANYGYTF.

In its sample, this clonotype was seen a few times. Sequence at one end of the junction differs from germline and may be a read error. V is TRBV7-8 and J is TRBJ2-2, with D unresolved. The CDR3 is 12 residues long. Germline CDR1 reads SGHVS; CDR2 reads FQNEAQ. CDR3 sequence reads: CASSMAAGELFF. DNA for the CDR3: TGCGCCAGCAGCATGGCCGCCGGGGAGCTGTTTTTT.

At least ten counts were recorded for this clonotype. At one boundary the junction diverges from the germline segment, which might be a read error. Here the CDR3 reads CASSSSGGNYGYTF. CDR3 bases: TGCGCCAGCAGCTCGTCGGGAGGCAACTATGGCTACACCTTC. The V call is TRBV7-2, the J call TRBJ1-2; D is unresolved. This CDR3 contains 14 residues. Per the germline V gene, CDR1 is SGHTA and CDR2 is FQGNSA.

This clonotype was seen many times. The chain employs TRBV6-2 or TRBV6-3 and TRBJ2-7; perhaps TRBD1 as D (5 bases). The CDR3 is made up of 14 amino acids. The V end lost 7 bases, the J end lost 2 bases, and 15 bases lay between the germline ends. CDR1 MNHEY and CDR2 SVGEGT come from the germline V gene. CDR3 in DNA: TGTGCCAGCAAGCGCAGGGTACCGCCCTACGAGCAGTACTTC. This gives the protein CASKRRVPPYEQYF.

This clonotype was detected ten times or more. The gene calls are TRBV7-2 and TRBJ2-5, with a weak D call TRBD1 (6 bases). The CDR3 totals 14 residues. V shed 5 bases and J shed 2 bases, with 12 bases lying between them. The V gene's germline CDR1 is SGHTA and CDR2 FQGNSA. The CDR3 region has the DNA TGTGCCAGCAGCCCGGGACACAAACAAGAGACCCAGTACTTC. Translating it yields CASSPGHKQETQYF.

This clonotype was seen more than once but under ten times. A read error may explain this, as a much larger clone is one base away. The gene calls are TRBV11-1 and TRBJ2-7; 7 nucleotides align to TRBD2. The CDR3 has 13 amino acids. V lost 5 bases and J lost 7; bases outside the gene matches: 8. CDR1 and CDR2 (germline): SGHAT, FQDESV (reference sequence). The CDR3 nucleotides read TGTGCCAGCAGCACGCGGGGGTACAATGAGCAGTACTTC. Its translation: CASSTRGYNEQYF.

This clonotype was observed at least ten times. This chain links TRBV12-3 or TRBV12-4 with TRBJ2-3; D perhaps matches TRBD2 (5 bases). V lost 1 base to trimming and J lost 2 bases, with 10 bases between them. This CDR3 comprises 15 residues. CDR3 sequence: CASSLGWGVTDTQYF. The CDR3 DNA is TGTGCCAGCAGTTTAGGGTGGGGAGTCACAGATACGCAGTATTTT.

Comment on this clonotype: A much larger clone sits a single nucleotide away, making a read error possible. This chain joins TRBV9 and TRBJ2-3; TRBD1 agrees at 7 bases. The CDR3 runs to 14 residues. Germline CDR1 is SGDLS and CDR2 is YYNGEE. The CDR3 nucleotides read TGTGCCGGCAGCAGAAGAGGGACAGCAGATACGCAGTATTTT. Its translation: CAGSRRGTADTQYF.

As regards this clonotype: A much larger clone lies one base from this, so it may be a read error. The chain is built from TRBV6-5 and TRBJ1-5; D unclear. The CDR3 spans 12 residues. Germline CDR1 MNHEY, CDR2 SVGAGI. CDR3 protein: CAGRTMDQPQHF. The DNA for the CDR3 is TGTGCCGGCAGAACCATGGATCAGCCCCAGCATTTT.

This clonotype was recorded a few times. The chain combines TRBV9 with TRBJ2-1, with unresolved D. The V end lost 1 base, the J end lost 6 bases, and 14 bases lay between the germline ends. This CDR3 has 15 residues. Germline loops: CDR1 SGDLS, CDR2 YYNGEE. CDR3 sequence: CASSVLPQELNEQFF. CDR3 bases: TGTGCCAGCAGCGTACTCCCCCAGGAACTCAATGAGCAGTTCTTC. The variable domain in full, with the rest retrieved from reference TRBV9 and TRBJ2-1, is DSGVTQTPKHLITATGQRVTLRCSPRSGDLSVYWYQQSLDQGLQFLIQYYNGEERAKGNILERFSAQQFPDLHSELNLSSLELGDSALYFCASSVLPQELNEQFFGPGTRLTVL.

Comment on this clonotype: The junction does not match germline at one end; this may be a read error. The chain has TRBV5-1 and TRBJ2-2, with 8 positions matching TRBD1. The CDR3 sequence is 17 residues long. The germline CDR1 and CDR2 sequences are SGHRS and YFSETQ. The CDR3 loop reads CASSLVTGGSDTGERFF. DNA for the CDR3: TGCGCCAGCAGCTTGGTAACAGGGGGGTCGGACACCGGGGAGCGGTTTTTT.

Here the CDR3 DNA reads TGTGCCAGCAGCCAAGATCAGGGGGTGATCTCAGATACGCAGTATTTT. This sequence encodes CASSQDQGVISDTQYF. The chain recombines TRBV3-1 with TRBJ2-3, with 7 nucleotides matching TRBD1. In germline, CDR1 is LGHDT, CDR2 YNNKEL (reference sequence). The V gene end was trimmed by 0 bases and the J gene end by 4 bases; junction bases not matched to a gene: 7. The CDR3 spans 16 residues.

The table lists this clonotype with many counts. This sequence joins TRBV2 and TRBJ1-5, with a possible D match to TRBD1 (6 bases). V was clipped by 7 bases and J by 1 base, with 17 bases between them. The germline CDR1 and CDR2 sequences are SNHLY and FYNNEI. This CDR3 spans 16 amino acids. The CDR3 loop reads CASKPPGAVSNQPQHF. CDR3 bases: TGTGCCAGCAAACCCCCAGGGGCAGTAAGCAATCAGCCCCAGCATTTT.

At least ten counts were recorded for this clonotype. V usage is TRBV7-2 and J usage is TRBJ2-5; D possibly uses TRBD1 or TRBD2 (6 bases each). The CDR3 spans 14 residues. The V end was cut by 5 bases, the J end by 7 bases, with 17 bases between. Germline values: CDR1 SGHTA, CDR2 FQGNSA. CDR3 sequence: CASSPGGGKGTQYF. The CDR3 DNA follows: TGTGCCAGCAGCCCTGGAGGGGGGAAGGGGACCCAGTACTTC. The full variable domain, in which reference TRBV7-2 and TRBJ2-5 provide the parts outside the CDR3, is GAGVSQSPSNKVTEKGKDVELRCDPISGHTALYWYRQSLGQGLEFLIYFQGNSAPDKSGLPSDRFSAERTGGSVSTLTIQRTQQEDSAVYLCASSPGGGKGTQYFGPGTRLLVL.

This clonotype occurred many times. The J gene is TRBJ2-1, the V gene TRBV27, with 7 bases lining up with TRBD1. Germline V gene sequence: CDR1 MNHEY, CDR2 SMNVEV (reference sequence). Trimming removed 7 bases from V and 0 bases from J; junction bases left unmatched: 6. The length of the CDR3 is 15 residues. The CDR3 loop reads CASIAWTGSYNEQFF. CDR3 in DNA: TGTGCCAGCATAGCCTGGACAGGCTCCTACAATGAGCAGTTCTTC.

The J gene is TRBJ2-7, the V gene TRBV6-5; D remains unclear. The CDR3 covers 14 residues. V dropped 2 bases and J dropped 0 bases, with 8 bases sitting between them. Germline CDR1 MNHEY, CDR2 SVGAGI. The chain's CDR3 is CASSYKGSSYEQYF. The CDR3, as DNA: TGTGCCAGCAGTTACAAGGGTAGCTCCTACGAGCAGTACTTC.

This clonotype has a count of ten or more. The chain employs TRBV5-6 and TRBJ2-3; 7 bases match TRBD1. The CDR3 spans 16 residues. V trimming: 3 bases; J trimming: 3 bases; junction bases outside the gene matches: 10. Germline CDR1 and CDR2: SGHDT and YYEEEE. The CDR3 region is CASSSIKTGTTDTQYF. CDR3 DNA: TGTGCCAGCAGCTCGATTAAGACAGGGACGACAGATACGCAGTATTTT.